This is a list of T cell receptor beta chains from one sample in a study of identical twins. TCRdb used MiXCR to reprocess the 5' RACE reads, holding one entry per CDR3 protein. The table has about 810,000 distinct CDR3 sequences, 9% to 15% seen once. The sample was also linked to a second study, of yellow fever vaccine responses in identical twins.

Material: PBMCs. These receptor sequences come from a woman between 18 and 29 years old in good health. Each CDR3 is given with its conserved first and last residue. The order of the fields is J gene, V gene, clone size, CDR3 protein. The size of a clone is reported for some rows only, either as once, few or many, or as a class for expanded clones.

j_call: TRBJ2-1
v_call: TRBV7-8
clone_size: .
cdr3_aa: CASNTRAGSSYNEQFF

j_call: TRBJ1-1
v_call: TRBV7-9
clone_size: many
cdr3_aa: CASRVLGQGSSEAFF

j_call: TRBJ2-3
v_call: TRBV12-3/TRBV12-4
clone_size: .
cdr3_aa: CASSLALSPASTDTQYF

j_call: TRBJ1-5
v_call: TRBV24-1
clone_size: few
cdr3_aa: CATSDPDQPQHF

j_call: TRBJ2-3
v_call: TRBV2
clone_size: .
cdr3_aa: CASSEGAPSLDTQYF

j_call: TRBJ2-1
v_call: TRBV20-1
clone_size: few
cdr3_aa: CSETGITHEQFF

j_call: TRBJ2-1
v_call: TRBV25-1
clone_size: .
cdr3_aa: CASSEGTRTSGRASYNEQFF

j_call: TRBJ2-7
v_call: TRBV7-2
clone_size: many
cdr3_aa: CASSWGAGTYEQYF

j_call: TRBJ1-2
v_call: TRBV2
clone_size: many
cdr3_aa: CASSESWIGTGNYGYTF

j_call: TRBJ2-3
v_call: TRBV12-3/TRBV12-4
clone_size: few
cdr3_aa: CASSSGQESTDTQYF

j_call: TRBJ2-2
v_call: TRBV15
clone_size: few
cdr3_aa: CATSRDLGSTGELFF

j_call: TRBJ1-2
v_call: TRBV12-5
clone_size: many
cdr3_aa: CASGLATGVQGGYTF

j_call: TRBJ2-7
v_call: TRBV20-1
clone_size: many
cdr3_aa: CSATRGDSSYEQYF

j_call: TRBJ2-4
v_call: TRBV29-1
clone_size: .
cdr3_aa: CSVDLVRMGPRLWDIQYF

j_call: TRBJ1-3
v_call: TRBV4-1
clone_size: .
cdr3_aa: CASSQDRPQGARHTIYF

j_call: TRBJ1-6
v_call: TRBV28
clone_size: few
cdr3_aa: CASSIPRLTVHF

j_call: TRBJ2-1
v_call: TRBV7-6
clone_size: few
cdr3_aa: CASSLELPLKYNEQFF

j_call: TRBJ2-3
v_call: TRBV7-9
clone_size: .
cdr3_aa: CASERGVTDTQYF

j_call: TRBJ2-3
v_call: TRBV5-1
clone_size: .
cdr3_aa: CASSQPGLPDTQYF

j_call: TRBJ2-7
v_call: TRBV19
clone_size: .
cdr3_aa: CASSRGTGGNEQYF

j_call: TRBJ2-4
v_call: TRBV6-5
clone_size: .
cdr3_aa: CASSYWVGTKNIQYF

j_call: TRBJ2-1
v_call: TRBV7-7
clone_size: .
cdr3_aa: CASSLSEGVNEQFF

j_call: TRBJ1-2
v_call: TRBV20-1
clone_size: few
cdr3_aa: CSATGAISYTF

j_call: TRBJ2-2
v_call: TRBV5-1
clone_size: many
cdr3_aa: CASSLLAGRELFF

j_call: TRBJ2-5
v_call: TRBV11-2
clone_size: .
cdr3_aa: CASSPFGTGRYQETQYF

j_call: TRBJ1-6
v_call: TRBV5-1
clone_size: few
cdr3_aa: CASSLAPGNSPLHF

j_call: TRBJ2-3
v_call: TRBV3-1
clone_size: few
cdr3_aa: CASSPPRGRQYF

j_call: TRBJ2-1
v_call: TRBV4-1
clone_size: many
cdr3_aa: CASSQAGYLNEQFF

j_call: TRBJ2-1
v_call: TRBV7-6
clone_size: .
cdr3_aa: CASSPLAGGQMKPVYNEQFF

j_call: TRBJ2-7
v_call: TRBV10-3
clone_size: few
cdr3_aa: CAISDAGGPNEQYF

j_call: TRBJ2-7
v_call: TRBV7-9
clone_size: .
cdr3_aa: CASSLEGGRYEQYF

j_call: TRBJ2-1
v_call: TRBV7-8
clone_size: many
cdr3_aa: CASSLGLNSGQGLYNEQFF

j_call: TRBJ2-4
v_call: TRBV6-5
clone_size: .
cdr3_aa: CASSYAGRGANIQYF

j_call: TRBJ2-5
v_call: TRBV9
clone_size: .
cdr3_aa: CASSATGTLSGETQYF

j_call: TRBJ1-1
v_call: TRBV13
clone_size: few
cdr3_aa: CASSFRGQRNTEAFF